The subject of this entry is one T cell receptor (beta chain). No antigen is known for it. The entry originates in a study of identical twins. General study findings and limits: Insertions were fewer in abundant cord blood beta clonotypes, whereas memory repertoires showed none of this pattern. Shared out-of-frame alpha sequences (those common to twins) showed excess low generation probability.

The ends lost 1 base at V and 7 bases at J; junction bases unmatched: 9. The CDR3 runs 16 residues. Germline CDR1 reads SGHTA; CDR2 reads FQGNSA. In every case, the donor was a healthy Caucasian. Addition of a universal primer site occurred through template switching, and cDNA carried unique molecular identifiers. TCRdb reprocessed the 5' RACE reads with MiXCR, giving one entry per CDR3 protein. This sample carries around 1.7 million distinct CDR3 sequences, 32% of them seen once, and the ten largest clones take 0.27%. The sequenced sample was cord blood. The sequence was obtained from a newborn girl in good health. The V and J genes are TRBV7-2 and TRBJ2-7; 11 nucleotides agree with TRBD2. This chain's CDR3 is CASSLGFSGRGQEQYF. The CDR3, as DNA: TGTGCCAGCAGCTTAGGGTTTAGCGGGAGGGGTCAGGAGCAGTACTTC.